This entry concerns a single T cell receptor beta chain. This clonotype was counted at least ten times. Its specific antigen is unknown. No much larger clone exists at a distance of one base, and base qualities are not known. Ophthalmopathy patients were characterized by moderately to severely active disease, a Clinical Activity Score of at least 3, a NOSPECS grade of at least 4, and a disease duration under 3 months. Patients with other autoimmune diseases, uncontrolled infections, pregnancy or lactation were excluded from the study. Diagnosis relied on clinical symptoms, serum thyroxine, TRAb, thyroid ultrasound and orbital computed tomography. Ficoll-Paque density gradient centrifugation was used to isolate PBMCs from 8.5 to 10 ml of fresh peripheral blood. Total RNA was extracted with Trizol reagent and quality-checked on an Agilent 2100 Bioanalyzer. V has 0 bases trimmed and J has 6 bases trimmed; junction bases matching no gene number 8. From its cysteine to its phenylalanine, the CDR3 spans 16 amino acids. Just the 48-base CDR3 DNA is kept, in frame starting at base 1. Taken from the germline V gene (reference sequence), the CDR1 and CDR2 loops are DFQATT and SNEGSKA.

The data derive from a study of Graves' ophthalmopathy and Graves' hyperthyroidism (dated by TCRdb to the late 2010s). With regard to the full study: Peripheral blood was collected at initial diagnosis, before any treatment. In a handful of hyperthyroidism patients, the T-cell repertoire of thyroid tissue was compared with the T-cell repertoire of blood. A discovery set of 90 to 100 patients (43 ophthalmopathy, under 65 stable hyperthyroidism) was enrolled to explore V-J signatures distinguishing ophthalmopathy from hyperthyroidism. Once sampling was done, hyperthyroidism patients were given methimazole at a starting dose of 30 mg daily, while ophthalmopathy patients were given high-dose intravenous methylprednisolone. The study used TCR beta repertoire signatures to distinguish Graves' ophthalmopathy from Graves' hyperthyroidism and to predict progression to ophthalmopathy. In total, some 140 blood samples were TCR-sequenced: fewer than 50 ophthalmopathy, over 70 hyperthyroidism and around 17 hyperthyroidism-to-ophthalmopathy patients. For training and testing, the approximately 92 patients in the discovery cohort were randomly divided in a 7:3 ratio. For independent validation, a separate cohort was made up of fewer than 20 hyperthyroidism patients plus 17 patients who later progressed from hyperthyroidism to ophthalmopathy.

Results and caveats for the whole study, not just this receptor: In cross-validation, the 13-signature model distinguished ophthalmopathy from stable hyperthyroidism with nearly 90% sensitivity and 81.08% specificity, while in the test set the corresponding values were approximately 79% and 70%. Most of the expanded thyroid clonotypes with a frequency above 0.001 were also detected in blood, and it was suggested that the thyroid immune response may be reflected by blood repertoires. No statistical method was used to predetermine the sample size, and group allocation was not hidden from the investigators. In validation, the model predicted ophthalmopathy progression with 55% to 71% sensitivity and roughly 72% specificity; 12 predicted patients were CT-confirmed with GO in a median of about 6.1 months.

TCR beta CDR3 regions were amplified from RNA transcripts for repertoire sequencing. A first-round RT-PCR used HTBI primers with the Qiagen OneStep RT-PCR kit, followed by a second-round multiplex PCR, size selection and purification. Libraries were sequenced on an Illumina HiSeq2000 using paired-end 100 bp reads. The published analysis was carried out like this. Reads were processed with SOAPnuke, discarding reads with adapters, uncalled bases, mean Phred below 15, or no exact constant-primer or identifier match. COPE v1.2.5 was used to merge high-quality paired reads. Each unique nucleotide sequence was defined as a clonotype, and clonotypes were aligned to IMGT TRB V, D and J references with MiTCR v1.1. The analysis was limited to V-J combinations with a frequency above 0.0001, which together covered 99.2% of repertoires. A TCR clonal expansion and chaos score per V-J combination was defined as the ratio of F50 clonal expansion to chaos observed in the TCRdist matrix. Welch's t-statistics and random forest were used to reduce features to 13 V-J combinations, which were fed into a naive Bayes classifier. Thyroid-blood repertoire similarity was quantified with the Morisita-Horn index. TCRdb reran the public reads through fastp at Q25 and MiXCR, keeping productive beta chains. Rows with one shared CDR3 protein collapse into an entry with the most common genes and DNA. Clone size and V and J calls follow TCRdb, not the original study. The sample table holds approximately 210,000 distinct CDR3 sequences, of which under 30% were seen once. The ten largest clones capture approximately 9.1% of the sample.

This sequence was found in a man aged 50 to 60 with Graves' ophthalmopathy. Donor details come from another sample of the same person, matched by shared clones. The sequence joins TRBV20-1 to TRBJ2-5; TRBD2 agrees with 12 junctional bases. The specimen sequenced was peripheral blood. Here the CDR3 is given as CSARDLVLAGGKTQYF. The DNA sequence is TGCAGTGCTAGAGATCTCGTACTAGCGGGAGGAAAGACCCAGTACTTC.